This TCR beta chain was captured in a study of human T cells and chemical hapten exposure. Study-wide context: The cohort included alopecia areata under or over 50% scalp, totalis and universalis.

Findings of the study overall: TCRs above 1 in 1000 frequency did not change with DPC sensitization.

In the study's own analysis: Individual samples carried between roughly 23,224 and 700,000 TCRs, with 95,638 as the median. TCRdb re-called the RACE reads through MiXCR, storing one row per CDR3 protein. The V and J calls follow TCRdb's processing rather than the paper's. The table has approximately 350,000 distinct CDR3 sequences, around 6% seen once; the top ten hold about 5.6%. Stated time point: patch test 2, 6 weeks after DPC sensitization. Described treatment: therapeutic diphenylcyclopropenone sensitization with weekly scalp DPC. Donors were 18 to 70-year-old alopecia patients suitable for DPC. Of note for this clonotype: Its specificity is not known.

The source is a young woman with alopecia areata. Some clones in this sample may be carry-over from other donors' samples. The sequences come from whole blood, collected in connection with sensitization to the hapten diphenylcyclopropenone (DPC).

Here the CDR3 DNA reads TGTGCCATCGCGGGACTAGCGGGGGCTAGCACAGATACGCAGTATTTT. It specifies CAIAGLAGASTDTQYF. The chain uses TRBV10-3 and TRBJ2-3, with 14 bases fitting TRBD2. The CDR3 runs to 16 residues. CDR1 and CDR2 (germline): ENHRY, SYGVKD. The V gene end was trimmed by 8 bases and the J gene end by 0 bases; junction bases not matched to a gene: 4.